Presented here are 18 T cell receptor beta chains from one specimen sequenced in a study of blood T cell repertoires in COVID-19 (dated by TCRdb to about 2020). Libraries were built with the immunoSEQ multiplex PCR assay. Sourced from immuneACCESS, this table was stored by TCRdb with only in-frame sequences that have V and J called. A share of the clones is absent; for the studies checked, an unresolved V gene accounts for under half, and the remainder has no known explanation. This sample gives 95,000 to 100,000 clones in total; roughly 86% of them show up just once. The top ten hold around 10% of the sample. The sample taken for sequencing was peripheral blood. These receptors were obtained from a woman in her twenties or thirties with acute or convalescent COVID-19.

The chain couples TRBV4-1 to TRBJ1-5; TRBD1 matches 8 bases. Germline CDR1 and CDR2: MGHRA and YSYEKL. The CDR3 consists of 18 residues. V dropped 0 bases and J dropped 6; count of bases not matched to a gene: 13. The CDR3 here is CASSQEWSGTGGAQPQHF. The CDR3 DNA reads TGCGCCAGCAGCCAAGAATGGTCAGGGACAGGAGGTGCTCAGCCCCAGCATTTT.

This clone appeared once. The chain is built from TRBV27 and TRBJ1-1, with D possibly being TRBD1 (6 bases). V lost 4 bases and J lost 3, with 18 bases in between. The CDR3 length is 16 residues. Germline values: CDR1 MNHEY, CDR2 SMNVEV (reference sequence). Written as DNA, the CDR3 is TGTGCCAGCAGTTCGGCAGGGGCGATGAGGGACACTGAAGCTTTCTTT. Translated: CASSSAGAMRDTEAFF.

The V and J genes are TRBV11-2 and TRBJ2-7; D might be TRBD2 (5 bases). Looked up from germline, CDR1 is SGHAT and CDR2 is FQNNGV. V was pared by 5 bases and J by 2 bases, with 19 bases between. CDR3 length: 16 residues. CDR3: CASSPHVASLTYEQYF. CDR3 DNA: TGTGCCAGCAGCCCACACGTAGCGAGCCTAACCTACGAGCAGTACTTC.

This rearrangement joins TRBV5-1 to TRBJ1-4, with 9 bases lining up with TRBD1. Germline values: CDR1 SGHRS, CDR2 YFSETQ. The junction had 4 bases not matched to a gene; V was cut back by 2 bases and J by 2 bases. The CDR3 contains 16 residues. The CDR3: CASSLTGGATNEKLFF. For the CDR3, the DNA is TGCGCCAGCAGCTTAACAGGGGGCGCGACTAATGAAAAACTGTTTTTT.

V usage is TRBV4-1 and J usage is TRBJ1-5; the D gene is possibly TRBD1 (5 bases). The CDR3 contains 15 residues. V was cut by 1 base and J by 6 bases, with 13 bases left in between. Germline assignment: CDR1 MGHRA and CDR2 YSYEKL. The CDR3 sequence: CASSQVLTDSQPQHF. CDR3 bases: TGCGCCAGCAGCCAAGTGTTGACAGACAGTCAGCCCCAGCATTTT.

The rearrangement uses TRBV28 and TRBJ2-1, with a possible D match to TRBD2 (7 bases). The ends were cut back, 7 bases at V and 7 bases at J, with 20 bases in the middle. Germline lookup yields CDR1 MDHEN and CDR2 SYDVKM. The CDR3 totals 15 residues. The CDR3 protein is CASNTVGGARNEQFF. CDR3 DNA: TGTGCCAGCAATACTGTAGGGGGGGCCAGGAATGAGCAGTTCTTC. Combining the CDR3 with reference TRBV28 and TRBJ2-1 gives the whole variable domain DVKVTQSSRYLVKRTGEKVFLECVQDMDHENMFWYRQDPGLGLRLIYFSYDVKMKEKGDIPEGYSVSREKKERFSLILESASTNQTSMYLCASNTVGGARNEQFFGPGTRLTVL.

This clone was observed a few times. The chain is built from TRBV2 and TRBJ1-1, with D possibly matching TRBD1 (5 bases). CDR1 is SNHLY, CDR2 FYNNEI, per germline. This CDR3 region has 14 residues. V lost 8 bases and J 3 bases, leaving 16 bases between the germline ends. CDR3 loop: CASVTRRDYTEAFF. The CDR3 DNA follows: TGTGCCAGCGTGACTCGCAGGGATTACACTGAAGCTTTCTTT.

For the CDR3, the DNA is TGTGCCAGCAGCCCCTATGCAGGGAAGTATCAGCCCCAGCATTTT. Translated, it gives CASSPYAGKYQPQHF. The V call is TRBV7-2, the J call TRBJ1-5; D might be TRBD1 (5 bases). The CDR3 is 15 residues long. V was trimmed by 5 bases and J by 5 bases, leaving 16 bases between them. Germline lookup yields CDR1 SGHTA and CDR2 FQGNSA.

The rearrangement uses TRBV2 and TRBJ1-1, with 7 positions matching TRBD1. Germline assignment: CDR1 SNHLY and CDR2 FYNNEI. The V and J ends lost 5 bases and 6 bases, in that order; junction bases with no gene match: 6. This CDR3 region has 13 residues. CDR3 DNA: TGTGCCAGCAGTCCGACAGGGACGCCTGAAGCTTTCTTT. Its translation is CASSPTGTPEAFF. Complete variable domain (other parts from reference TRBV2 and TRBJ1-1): EPEVTQTPSHQVTQMGQEVILRCVPISNHLYFYWYRQILGQKVEFLVSFYNNEISEKSEIFDDQFSVERPDGSNFTLKIRSTKLEDSAMYFCASSPTGTPEAFFGQGTRLTVV.

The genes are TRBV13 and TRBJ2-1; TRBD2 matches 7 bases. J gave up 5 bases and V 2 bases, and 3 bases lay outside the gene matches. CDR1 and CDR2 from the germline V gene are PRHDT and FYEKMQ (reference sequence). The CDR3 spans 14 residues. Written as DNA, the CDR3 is TGTGCCAGCAGCTTAAGGCTAGCGGACAATGAGCAGTTCTTC. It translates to CASSLRLADNEQFF.

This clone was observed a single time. In DNA form, the CDR3 reads TGTGCCAGCACCCCTTCCTCGAACACTGAAGCTTTCTTT. Translation gives CASTPSSNTEAFF. The chain has TRBV27 and TRBJ1-1; D unclear. This CDR3 contains 13 residues. Germline V gene lookup returns CDR1 MNHEY and CDR2 SMNVEV (reference sequence). The germline V and J ends were trimmed by 7 bases and 1 base, with 10 bases remaining between them.

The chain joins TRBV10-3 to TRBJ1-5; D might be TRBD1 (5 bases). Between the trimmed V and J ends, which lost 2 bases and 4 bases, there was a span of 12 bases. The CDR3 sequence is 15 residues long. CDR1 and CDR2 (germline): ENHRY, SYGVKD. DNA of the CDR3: TGTGCCATCAGTGAGAGGGGCGGATCAAATCAGCCCCAGCATTTT. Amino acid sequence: CAISERGGSNQPQHF.

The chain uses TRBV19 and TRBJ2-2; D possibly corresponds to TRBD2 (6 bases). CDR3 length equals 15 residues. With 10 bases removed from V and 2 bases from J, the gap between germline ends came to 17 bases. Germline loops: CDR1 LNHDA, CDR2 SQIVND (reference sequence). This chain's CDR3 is CATKDRGVNTGELFF. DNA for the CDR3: TGTGCCACCAAGGATCGCGGGGTCAACACCGGGGAGCTGTTTTTT.

The chain's CDR3 is CASSLFGGASYEQYF. The CDR3 nucleotides read TGTGCCAGCAGCTTGTTCGGGGGGGCAAGCTACGAGCAGTACTTC. The V gene is TRBV11-1, the J gene TRBJ2-7; TRBD2 matches 8 bases. CDR3 length: 15 amino acids. Germline CDR1 reads SGHAT; CDR2 reads FQDESV (reference sequence). Unmatched junction bases numbered 7, after V lost 3 bases and J lost 3 bases.

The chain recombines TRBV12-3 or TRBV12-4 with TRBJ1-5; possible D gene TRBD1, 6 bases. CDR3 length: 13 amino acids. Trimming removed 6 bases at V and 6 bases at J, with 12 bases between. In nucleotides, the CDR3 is TGTGCCAGCAGGCGCACAGGGACTCAGCCCCAGCATTTT. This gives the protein CASRRTGTQPQHF.

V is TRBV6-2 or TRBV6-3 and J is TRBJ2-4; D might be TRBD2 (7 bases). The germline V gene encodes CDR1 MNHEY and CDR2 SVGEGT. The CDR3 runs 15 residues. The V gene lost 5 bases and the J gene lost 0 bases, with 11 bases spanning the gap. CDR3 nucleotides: TGTGCCAGCAGTGACGGGGGGCTAGCCAAAAACATTCAGTACTTC. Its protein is CASSDGGLAKNIQYF.

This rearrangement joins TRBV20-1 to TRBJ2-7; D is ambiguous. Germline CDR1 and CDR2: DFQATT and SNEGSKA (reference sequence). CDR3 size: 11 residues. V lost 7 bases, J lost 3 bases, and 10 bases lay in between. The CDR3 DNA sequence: TGCAGTGTCACACATCTCTACGAGCAGTACTTC. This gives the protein CSVTHLYEQYF.

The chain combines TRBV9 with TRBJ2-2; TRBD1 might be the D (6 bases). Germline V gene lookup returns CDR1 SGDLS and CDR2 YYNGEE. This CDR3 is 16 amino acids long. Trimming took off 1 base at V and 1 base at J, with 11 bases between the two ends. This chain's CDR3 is CASSVPRGRNTGELFF. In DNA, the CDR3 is TGTGCCAGCAGCGTACCCAGGGGAAGGAACACCGGGGAGCTGTTTTTT.